The 31 T cell receptor beta chains below were found in one sample sequenced in a study of blood T cell repertoires in COVID-19. TCRdb's copy holds only in-frame clones and misses some; the assay was immunoSEQ multiplex PCR. Among approximately 270,000 clones listed, about nine tenths were seen once. Sample: peripheral blood. These receptor sequences come from a woman in her 30s with COVID-19, enrolled during active disease.

The CDR3 sequence is CASSQGGPQYF. The CDR3 bases are TGTGCCAGCAGCCAGGGGGGGCCGCAGTACTTC. The rearrangement uses TRBV3-1 (or the pseudogene TRBV3-2) and TRBJ2-5, with a tentative D call TRBD2 (7 bases). The V end was cut by 3 bases, the J end by 11 bases, with 10 bases between. CDR1 and CDR2 (germline): LGHDT, YNNKEL (reference sequence). This CDR3 is built from 11 residues.

The rearrangement links TRBV7-2 to TRBJ2-6; no clear D. CDR3 length equals 17 residues. Trimming pared 1 base from V and 2 bases from J, leaving 12 bases between. Germline CDR1 reads SGHTA; CDR2 reads FQGNSA. Here the CDR3 DNA reads TGTGCCAGCAGCTTAGGACATCGGTTGGCTGGGGCCAACGTCCTGACTTTC. Amino acids: CASSLGHRLAGANVLTF.

This rearrangement joins TRBV28 to TRBJ1-2; 8 nucleotides align to TRBD1. The V segment lost 6 bases and the J segment 4 bases; nucleotides outside the gene matches: 1. This CDR3 has 12 residues. CDR1 and CDR2 from the germline V gene are MDHEN and SYDVKM. CDR3 sequence (DNA): TGTGCCAGCAGGACAGGGGCCTATGGCTACACCTTC. Its translation: CASRTGAYGYTF.

This clone was seen once. V and J are TRBV7-8 and TRBJ2-7, with D hard to call. Germline V gene data show CDR1 as SGHVS and CDR2 as FQNEAQ. The CDR3 covers 12 residues. The germline V and J ends were trimmed by 4 bases and 4 bases, with 8 bases remaining between them. CDR3 protein: CASSSSPYEQYV. CDR3 in DNA: TGTGCCAGCAGCTCCTCCCCGTACGAGCAGTACGTC.

The chain is built from TRBV18 and TRBJ2-7; 8 nucleotides line up with TRBD1. V lost 3 bases, J lost 1 base, and 2 bases stayed unmatched. CDR1 and CDR2 from the germline V gene are KGHSH and LQKENI. This CDR3 contains 14 residues. CDR3 residues: CASSPRTGSYEQYF. The CDR3 DNA reads TGTGCCAGCTCACCGAGGACAGGGTCCTACGAGCAGTACTTC.

The gene calls are TRBV29-1 and TRBJ2-7; tentative D call: TRBD2 (6 bases). The V and J ends lost 0 bases and 4 bases respectively, with 16 bases between them. This CDR3 contains 15 residues. Germline loops: CDR1 SQVTM, CDR2 ANQGSEA. CDR3 loop: CSVEDSGGRGYEQYF. The DNA of the CDR3 is TGCAGCGTTGAAGATAGCGGAGGTAGAGGGTACGAGCAGTACTTC.

In DNA, the CDR3 is TGTGCCAGCAGGCTCACAGGGTCCAGCATCTATGGCTACACCTTC. Residues: CASRLTGSSIYGYTF. The V and J genes are TRBV27 and TRBJ1-2; perhaps TRBD1 as D (6 bases). The CDR3 totals 15 residues. Per germline, CDR1 MNHEY and CDR2 SMNVEV (reference sequence). V was trimmed by 6 bases and J by 4 bases, leaving 18 bases between them.

This chain joins TRBV9 and TRBJ2-5; TRBD2 aligns across 8 bases. The germline V gene has CDR1 SGDLS and CDR2 YYNGEE. CDR3 length: 16 residues. V lost 0 bases, J lost 2 bases, and 6 bases stayed unmatched. CDR3 protein: CASSVVLAGSQETQYF. The CDR3 region has the DNA TGTGCCAGCAGCGTAGTCCTAGCGGGTTCTCAAGAGACCCAGTACTTC.

The CDR3 DNA sequence: TGTGCCAGCTCCTCCACCGCGTCAGAGACCCAGTACTTC. As protein: CASSSTASETQYF. This chain connects TRBV18 to TRBJ2-5, with D unclear. V dropped 6 bases and J dropped 4 bases, with 12 bases sitting between them. From germline, CDR1 is KGHSH and CDR2 LQKENI. The CDR3 is made up of 13 amino acids. Full variable domain (missing parts from reference TRBV18 and TRBJ2-5): NAGVMQNPRHLVRRRGQEARLRCSPMKGHSHVYWYRQLPEEGLKFMVYLQKENIIDESGMPKERFSAEFPKEGPSILRIQQVVRGDSAAYFCASSSTASETQYFGPGTRLLVL.

This clone came up once. The rearrangement joins TRBV5-5 to TRBJ2-3; TRBD1 agrees at 7 bases. The CDR3 is made up of 15 amino acids. CDR1 and CDR2 from the germline V gene are SGHKS and YYEKEE (reference sequence). With V trimmed by 1 base and J by 1 base, 3 bases remained unmatched. As DNA, the CDR3 is TGTGCCAGCAGCTTGATCCAGGGGGGCACAGATACGCAGTATTTT. As protein: CASSLIQGGTDTQYF.

The V call is TRBV27, the J call TRBJ1-5; perhaps TRBD1 as D (6 bases). From germline, CDR1 is MNHEY and CDR2 SMNVEV (reference sequence). The CDR3 contains 15 residues. The V gene lost 2 bases and the J gene lost 4 bases, with 12 bases spanning the gap. CDR3 nucleotides: TGTGCCAGCAGTTTAAGGGGACACCAAAATCAGCCCCAGCATTTT. This encodes CASSLRGHQNQPQHF.

The chain recombines TRBV30 with TRBJ1-4; D gene ambiguous. Germline V gene data show CDR1 as GTSNPN and CDR2 as SVGIG (reference sequence). V was trimmed by 2 bases and J by 0 bases, leaving 10 bases between them. This CDR3 has 15 amino acids. Here the CDR3 DNA reads TGTGCCTGGAGTTGGAGCAGTGCAACTAATGAAAAACTGTTTTTT. Its protein is CAWSWSSATNEKLFF.

The genes are TRBV19 and TRBJ1-1; 9 nucleotides agree with TRBD1. The CDR3 spans 16 residues. Trimming cost V 3 bases and J 1 base; bases outside gene matches: 6. From germline, CDR1 is LNHDA and CDR2 SQIVND (reference sequence). CDR3 DNA sequence: TGTGCCAGTAGTATGCTGGGACAGGGAACGAACACTGAAGCTTTCTTT. Amino acid sequence: CASSMLGQGTNTEAFF.

This clone was seen only once. The chain couples TRBV7-2 to TRBJ1-3, with D perhaps matching TRBD1 (5 bases). Per the germline V gene, CDR1 is SGHTA and CDR2 is FQGNSA. The CDR3 has 13 residues. Trimming removed 4 bases at V and 7 bases at J, with 11 bases between. The CDR3 reads CASSSGEGNTIYF. The CDR3 nucleotides are TGTGCCAGCAGCTCCGGGGAGGGGAACACCATATATTTT.

This clone has just one count. The V gene is TRBV5-1, the J gene TRBJ2-5; 10 positions agree with TRBD2. With 4 bases clipped from V and 2 bases from J, the junction kept 8 bases outside the gene matches. The CDR3 totals 16 residues. The V gene's germline CDR1 is SGHRS and CDR2 YFSETQ. The CDR3 nucleotides are TGCGCCAGCAGCGGTACTAGCGGGGCTAAACAAGAGACCCAGTACTTC. Protein: CASSGTSGAKQETQYF.

This clone was seen just once. The rearrangement links TRBV29-1 to TRBJ2-3, with a possible D match to TRBD2 (6 bases). The germline V and J ends were trimmed by 4 bases and 5 bases, with 13 bases remaining between them. Germline CDR1 is SQVTM and CDR2 is ANQGSEA. The CDR3 covers 13 residues. CDR3 residues: CSVVRVGGDTQYF. In DNA form, the CDR3 reads TGCAGCGTTGTACGGGTGGGGGGAGATACGCAGTATTTT.

The chain uses TRBV27 and TRBJ1-5, with D maybe TRBD1 (6 bases). There are 19 residues in the CDR3. Germline assignment: CDR1 MNHEY and CDR2 SMNVEV (reference sequence). V was cut by 5 bases and J by 3 bases, with 26 bases left in between. CDR3 sequence: CASSTIAGAPARINQPQHF. The CDR3 nucleotides read TGTGCCAGCAGTACAATCGCAGGGGCGCCCGCCCGGATCAATCAGCCCCAGCATTTT.

A single count supports this clone. V gene TRBV4-3 combines with J gene TRBJ1-2; no clear D gene. Germline CDR1 and CDR2: LGHNA and YSLEER. V lost 1 base, J lost 4 bases, and 16 bases lay in between. The CDR3 extends over 16 amino acids. In DNA, the CDR3 is TGCGCCAGCAGCCAAGGGCGGTTGGCAGACCTCTATGGCTACACCTTC. The encoded protein is CASSQGRLADLYGYTF.

V usage is TRBV7-8 and J usage is TRBJ2-1, with 7 bases identical to TRBD1. With V trimmed by 5 bases and J by 5 bases, 6 bases remained unmatched. The CDR3 is made up of 14 amino acids. Germline lookup yields CDR1 SGHVS and CDR2 FQNEAQ. The CDR3 region has the DNA TGTGCCAGCAGCCTATCGGACAGGAACAATGAGCAGTTCTTC. As protein: CASSLSDRNNEQFF.

The chain has TRBV7-2 and TRBJ2-1; possibly TRBD2 for D (6 bases). Germline loops: CDR1 SGHTA, CDR2 FQGNSA. Trimming pared 3 bases from V and 12 bases from J, leaving 18 bases between. The CDR3 totals 14 residues. As DNA, the CDR3 is TGTGCCAGCAGCTTGGGGGACTCTCGGGCCGGGCAGTTCTTC. The encoded protein is CASSLGDSRAGQFF.

This clone was seen only once. The V gene is TRBV5-1, the J gene TRBJ1-2; D is possibly TRBD1 (5 bases). The CDR3 runs 14 residues. Germline values: CDR1 SGHRS, CDR2 YFSETQ. The ends were cut back, 4 bases at V and 4 bases at J, with 14 bases in the middle. CDR3 bases: TGCGCCAGCAGCATAGGGACTGGGAGCTATGGCTACACCTTC. Protein product: CASSIGTGSYGYTF.

This clone was seen a single time. The rearrangement uses TRBV7-9 and TRBJ2-7; 7 positions agree with TRBD2. CDR1 SEHNR and CDR2 FQNEAQ come from the germline V gene (reference sequence). The CDR3 is 13 amino acids. J was trimmed by 5 bases and V by 3 bases; bases with no gene match: 4. Written as DNA, the CDR3 is TGTGCCAGCAGCTTGGGCGGGGGTCACGAGCAGTACGTC. Residues: CASSLGGGHEQYV.

This rearrangement joins TRBV12-5 to TRBJ1-1; 8 bases match TRBD1. CDR1 is LGHNT and CDR2 is FRNRAP in the germline V gene. The junction had 5 bases not matched to a gene; V was cut back by 1 base and J by 4 bases. The CDR3 spans 15 residues. The CDR3 DNA reads TGTGCTAGTGGTTTGGCAGGAACAGGGGGCACTGAAGCTTTCTTT. Translation: CASGLAGTGGTEAFF.

The J gene is TRBJ2-1, the V gene TRBV28; 8 bases match TRBD1. This CDR3 spans 14 amino acids. V lost 6 bases, J lost 7 bases, and 8 bases stayed unmatched. Germline V CDR1 and CDR2: MDHEN, SYDVKM. This CDR3 is CASSVPGQVNEQFF. The CDR3 nucleotides are TGTGCCAGCAGCGTCCCGGGACAGGTAAATGAGCAGTTCTTC.

The chain employs TRBV19 and TRBJ1-1, with 10 bases lining up with TRBD1. The CDR3 extends over 16 amino acids. Germline V gene lookup returns CDR1 LNHDA and CDR2 SQIVND (reference sequence). V shed 4 bases and J 2 bases; nucleotides not matched to a gene: 7. The CDR3, as DNA: TGTGCCAGTAGTACCCGGACAGGGGGTATAAACACTGAAGCTTTCTTT. Translation: CASSTRTGGINTEAFF.

V gene TRBV10-2 combines with J gene TRBJ2-3; D unclear. The CDR3 covers 15 residues. In germline, CDR1 is WSHSY, CDR2 SAAADI. The V gene lost 2 bases and the J gene lost 6 bases, with 15 bases spanning the gap. CDR3 DNA sequence: TGCGCCAGCAGTGAGCCGGGTGGTATCCAGGATACGCAGTATTTT. Protein product: CASSEPGGIQDTQYF.

This chain uses TRBV2 with TRBJ1-6; D unresolved. CDR1 and CDR2 (germline): SNHLY, FYNNEI. The CDR3 sequence is 12 residues long. V lost 3 bases to trimming and J lost 9 bases, with 6 bases between them. The CDR3 protein is CASSDRGSPLHF. The CDR3 DNA reads TGTGCCAGCAGTGATCGGGGTTCACCCCTCCACTTT.

The gene calls are TRBV20-1 and TRBJ2-7, with D possibly being TRBD2 (5 bases). This CDR3 is 11 amino acids long. The V gene's germline CDR1 is DFQATT and CDR2 SNEGSKA (reference sequence). V shed 6 bases and J shed 11 bases, with 17 bases lying between them. CDR3 coding DNA: TGCAGTGCCCAGTCCGGGCTAGCTGAGTACGTC. It encodes CSAQSGLAEYV.

V usage is TRBV4-3 and J usage is TRBJ2-3, with TRBD1 matching over 12 bases. CDR3 length: 17 amino acids. The V gene end was trimmed by 4 bases and the J gene end by 2 bases; junction bases not matched to a gene: 7. In germline, CDR1 is LGHNA, CDR2 YSLEER. CDR3 nucleotides: TGCGCCAGCAGCCGAGGGACAGGGGGCAAGTACACAGATACGCAGTATTTT. Amino acids: CASSRGTGGKYTDTQYF.

The V call is TRBV19, the J call TRBJ1-2; TRBD1 matches 12 bases. Germline V lookup: CDR1 LNHDA, CDR2 SQIVND (reference sequence). The CDR3 covers 15 residues. The trim removed 3 bases at V and 6 bases at J, leaving 5 bases unmatched. CDR3 DNA: TGTGCCAGTAGTATGGGACAGGGGGCGCGGGATGGCTACACCTTC. Its protein is CASSMGQGARDGYTF.

The rearrangement uses TRBV5-6 and TRBJ1-5; no reliable D call. The V and J ends lost 2 bases and 6 bases respectively, with 6 bases between them. The CDR3 has 12 residues. Germline CDR1 and CDR2: SGHDT and YYEEEE. This CDR3 reads CASSFRGQPQHF. The CDR3 DNA is TGTGCCAGCAGCTTCAGAGGTCAGCCCCAGCATTTT.